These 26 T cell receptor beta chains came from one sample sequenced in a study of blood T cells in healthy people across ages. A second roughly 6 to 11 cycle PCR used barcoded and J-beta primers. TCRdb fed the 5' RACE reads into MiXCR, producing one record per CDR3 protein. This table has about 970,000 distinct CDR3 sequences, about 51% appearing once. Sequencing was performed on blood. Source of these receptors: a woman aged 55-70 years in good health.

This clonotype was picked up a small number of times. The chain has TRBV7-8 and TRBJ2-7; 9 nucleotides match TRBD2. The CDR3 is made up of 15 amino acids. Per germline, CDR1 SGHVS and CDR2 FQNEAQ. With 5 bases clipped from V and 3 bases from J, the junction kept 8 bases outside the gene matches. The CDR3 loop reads CASSPRSSGIYEQYF. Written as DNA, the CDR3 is TGTGCCAGCAGCCCCCGGTCTAGCGGGATCTACGAGCAGTACTTC.

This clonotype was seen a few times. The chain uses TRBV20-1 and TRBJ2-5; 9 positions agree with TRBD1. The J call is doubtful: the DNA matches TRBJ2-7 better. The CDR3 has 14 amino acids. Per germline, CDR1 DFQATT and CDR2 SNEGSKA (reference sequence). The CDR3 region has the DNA TGCAGTGCCCCCCCGGGACAGGGTATCAACGAGCAGTACTTC. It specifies CSAPPGQGINEQYF.

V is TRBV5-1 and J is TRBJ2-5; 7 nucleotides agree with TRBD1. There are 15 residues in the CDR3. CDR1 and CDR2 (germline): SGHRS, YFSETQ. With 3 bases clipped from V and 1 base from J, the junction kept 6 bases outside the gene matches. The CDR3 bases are TGCGCCAGCAGCTCGGGACAGAGGGGCCAAGAGACCCAGTACTTC. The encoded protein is CASSSGQRGQETQYF.

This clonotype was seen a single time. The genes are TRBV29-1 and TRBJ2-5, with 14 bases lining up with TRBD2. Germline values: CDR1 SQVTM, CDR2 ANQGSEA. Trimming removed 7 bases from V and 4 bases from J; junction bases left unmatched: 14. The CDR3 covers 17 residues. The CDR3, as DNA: TGCAGCGGCGGGGGAGGACTAGCGGGAGGTGGAGGAGAGACCCAGTACTTC. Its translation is CSGGGGLAGGGGETQYF. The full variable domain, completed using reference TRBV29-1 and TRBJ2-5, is SAVISQKPSRDICQRGTSLTIQCQVDSQVTMMFWYRQQPGQSLTLIATANQGSEATYESGFVIDKFPISRPNLTFSTLTVSNMSPEDSSIYLCSGGGGLAGGGGETQYFGPGTRLLVL.

The CDR3 is CASSPLAAADTQYF. DNA for the CDR3: TGTGCCAGCAGCCCATTAGCAGCGGCAGATACGCAGTATTTT. V is TRBV5-5 and J is TRBJ2-3, with D perhaps TRBD2 (5 bases). The length of the CDR3 is 14 residues. Trimming cost V 4 bases and J 4 bases, with 13 bases left between them. Per germline, CDR1 SGHKS and CDR2 YYEKEE (reference sequence). The full variable domain, in which reference TRBV5-5 and TRBJ2-3 provide the parts outside the CDR3, is DAGVTQSPTHLIKTRGQQVTLRCSPISGHKSVSWYQQVLGQGPQFIFQYYEKEERGRGNFPDRFSARQFPNYSSELNVNALLLGDSALYLCASSPLAAADTQYFGPGTRLTVL.

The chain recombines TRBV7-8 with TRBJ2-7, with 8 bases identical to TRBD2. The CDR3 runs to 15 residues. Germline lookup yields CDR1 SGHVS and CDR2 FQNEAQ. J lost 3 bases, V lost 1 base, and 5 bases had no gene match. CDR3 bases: TGTGCCAGCAGCTTAGAGGCGGGAGGCTACTACGAGCAGTACTTC. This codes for CASSLEAGGYYEQYF.

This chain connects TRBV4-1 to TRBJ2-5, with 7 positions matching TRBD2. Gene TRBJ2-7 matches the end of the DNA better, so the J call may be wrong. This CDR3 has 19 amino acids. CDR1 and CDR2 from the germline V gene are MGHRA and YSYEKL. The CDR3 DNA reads TGCGCCAGCAGGTACCTACGGGACGGGGGGTTAGGAGGGAATCACGAGCAGTACTTC. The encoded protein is CASRYLRDGGLGGNHEQYF.

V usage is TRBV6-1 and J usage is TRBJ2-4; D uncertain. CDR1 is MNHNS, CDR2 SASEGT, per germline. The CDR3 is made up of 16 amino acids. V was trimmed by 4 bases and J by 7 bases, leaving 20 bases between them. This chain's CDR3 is CASSVLGHREGNIQYF. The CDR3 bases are TGTGCCAGCAGTGTCCTGGGCCACAGAGAAGGGAACATTCAGTACTTC.

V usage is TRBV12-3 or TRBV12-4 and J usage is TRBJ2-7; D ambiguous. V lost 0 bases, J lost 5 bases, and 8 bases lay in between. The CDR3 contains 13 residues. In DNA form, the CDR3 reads TGTGCCAGCAGTTTAGCCGACCGGGACGAGCAGTACTTC. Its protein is CASSLADRDEQYF.

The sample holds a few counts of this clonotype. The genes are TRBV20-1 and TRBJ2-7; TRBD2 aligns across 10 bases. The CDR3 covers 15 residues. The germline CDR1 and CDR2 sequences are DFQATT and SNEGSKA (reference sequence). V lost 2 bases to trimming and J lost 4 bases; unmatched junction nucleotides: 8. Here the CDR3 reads CSARKPSGSRYEQYF. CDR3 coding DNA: TGCAGTGCTAGAAAGCCTAGCGGGAGTCGATACGAGCAGTACTTC.

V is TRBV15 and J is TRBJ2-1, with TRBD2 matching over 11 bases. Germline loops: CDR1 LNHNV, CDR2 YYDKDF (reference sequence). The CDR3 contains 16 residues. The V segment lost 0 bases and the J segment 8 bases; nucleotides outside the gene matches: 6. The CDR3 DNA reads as TGTGCCACCAGCAGAGATCTTAGCGGGAGGGACGATGAGCAGTTCTTC. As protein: CATSRDLSGRDDEQFF.

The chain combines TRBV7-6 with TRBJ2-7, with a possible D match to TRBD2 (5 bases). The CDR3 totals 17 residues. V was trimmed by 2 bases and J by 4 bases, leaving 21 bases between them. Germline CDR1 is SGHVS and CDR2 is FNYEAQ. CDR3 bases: TGTGCCAGCAGCTTAACAAGAGGGTTTGGGGATCGGTACGAGCAGTACTTC. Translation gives CASSLTRGFGDRYEQYF.

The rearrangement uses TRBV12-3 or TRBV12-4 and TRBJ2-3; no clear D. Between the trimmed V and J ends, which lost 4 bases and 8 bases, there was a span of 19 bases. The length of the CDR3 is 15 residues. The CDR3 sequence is CASSSRSRALGTQYF. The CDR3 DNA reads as TGTGCCAGCAGTTCCCGGTCACGAGCCTTGGGTACGCAGTATTTT.

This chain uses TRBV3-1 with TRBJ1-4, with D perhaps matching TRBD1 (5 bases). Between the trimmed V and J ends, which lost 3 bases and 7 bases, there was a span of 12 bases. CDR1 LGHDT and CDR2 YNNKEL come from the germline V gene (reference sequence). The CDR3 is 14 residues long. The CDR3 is CASSQINGAEKLFF. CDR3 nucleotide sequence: TGTGCCAGCAGCCAGATCAATGGGGCTGAAAAACTGTTTTTT.

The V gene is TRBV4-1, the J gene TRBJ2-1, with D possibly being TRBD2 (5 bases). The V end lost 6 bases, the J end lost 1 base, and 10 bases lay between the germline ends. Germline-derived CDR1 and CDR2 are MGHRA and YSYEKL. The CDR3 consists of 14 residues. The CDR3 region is CASSQRESYNEQFF. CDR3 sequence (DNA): TGCGCCAGCAGTCAGAGGGAGTCCTACAATGAGCAGTTCTTC.

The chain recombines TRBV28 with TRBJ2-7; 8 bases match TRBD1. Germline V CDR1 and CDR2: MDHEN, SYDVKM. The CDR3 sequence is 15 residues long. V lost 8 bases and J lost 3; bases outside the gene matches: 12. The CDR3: CASGPPGQAIYEQYF. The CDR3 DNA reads TGTGCCAGCGGCCCGCCGGGACAGGCAATCTACGAGCAGTACTTC.

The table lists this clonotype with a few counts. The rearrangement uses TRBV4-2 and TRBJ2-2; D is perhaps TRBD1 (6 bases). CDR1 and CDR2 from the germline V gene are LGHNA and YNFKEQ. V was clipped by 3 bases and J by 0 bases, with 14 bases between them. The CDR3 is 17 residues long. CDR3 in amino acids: CASSHSSGTTNTGELFF. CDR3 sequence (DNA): TGTGCCAGCAGCCACTCCTCCGGGACAACGAACACCGGGGAGCTGTTTTTT.

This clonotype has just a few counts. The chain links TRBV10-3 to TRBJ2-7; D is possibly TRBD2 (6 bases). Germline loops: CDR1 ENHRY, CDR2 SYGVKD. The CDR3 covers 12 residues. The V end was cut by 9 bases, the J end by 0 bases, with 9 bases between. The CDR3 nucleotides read TGTGCCATAGGAGGGGACTCCTACGAGCAGTACTTC. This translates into CAIGGDSYEQYF.

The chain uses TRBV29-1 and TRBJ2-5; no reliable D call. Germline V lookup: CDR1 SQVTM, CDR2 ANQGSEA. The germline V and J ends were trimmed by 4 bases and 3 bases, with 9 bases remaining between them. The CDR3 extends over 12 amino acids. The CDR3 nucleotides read TGCAGCGTTGTCTGGGGAAAAGAGACCCAGTACTTC. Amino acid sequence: CSVVWGKETQYF.

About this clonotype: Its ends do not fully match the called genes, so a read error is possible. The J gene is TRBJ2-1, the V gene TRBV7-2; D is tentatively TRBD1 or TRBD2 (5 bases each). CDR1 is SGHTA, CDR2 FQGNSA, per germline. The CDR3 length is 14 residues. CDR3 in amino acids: CAGSLSFLGREQFF. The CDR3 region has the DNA TGTGCCGGCAGCTTAAGTTTTTTGGGACGTGAGCAGTTCTTC.

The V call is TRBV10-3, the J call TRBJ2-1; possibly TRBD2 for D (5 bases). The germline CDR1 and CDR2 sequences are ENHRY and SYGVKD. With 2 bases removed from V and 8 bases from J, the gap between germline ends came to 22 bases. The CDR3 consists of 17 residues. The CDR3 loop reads CAISEPGSGNLGDEQFF. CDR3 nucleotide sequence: TGTGCCATCAGTGAGCCTGGGAGCGGAAACCTAGGAGATGAGCAGTTCTTC.

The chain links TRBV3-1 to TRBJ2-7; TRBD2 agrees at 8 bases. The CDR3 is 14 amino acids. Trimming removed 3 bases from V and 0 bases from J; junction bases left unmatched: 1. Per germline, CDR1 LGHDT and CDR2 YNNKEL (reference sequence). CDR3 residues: CASSQGLDSYEQYF. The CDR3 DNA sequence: TGTGCCAGCAGCCAGGGACTAGACTCCTACGAGCAGTACTTC.

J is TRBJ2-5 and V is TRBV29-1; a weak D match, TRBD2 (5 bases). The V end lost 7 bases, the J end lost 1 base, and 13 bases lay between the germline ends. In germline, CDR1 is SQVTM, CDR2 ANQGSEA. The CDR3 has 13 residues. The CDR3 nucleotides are TGCAGCGCCCACGAGGGCAGCCAAGAGACCCAGTACTTC. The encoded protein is CSAHEGSQETQYF.

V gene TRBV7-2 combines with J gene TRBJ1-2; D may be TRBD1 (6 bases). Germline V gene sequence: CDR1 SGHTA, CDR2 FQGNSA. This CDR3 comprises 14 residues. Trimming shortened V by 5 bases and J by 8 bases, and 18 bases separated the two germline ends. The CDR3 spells CASSVHRDGGGYTF. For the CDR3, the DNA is TGTGCCAGCAGCGTCCACAGGGACGGAGGAGGCTACACCTTC.

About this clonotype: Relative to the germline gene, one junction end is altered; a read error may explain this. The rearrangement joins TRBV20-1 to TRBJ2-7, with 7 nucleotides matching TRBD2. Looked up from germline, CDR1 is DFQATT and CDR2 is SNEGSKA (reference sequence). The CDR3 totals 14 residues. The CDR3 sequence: CSAHWGGSSYERYF. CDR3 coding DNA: TGCAGTGCCCATTGGGGGGGGAGCTCCTACGAGCGGTACTTC.

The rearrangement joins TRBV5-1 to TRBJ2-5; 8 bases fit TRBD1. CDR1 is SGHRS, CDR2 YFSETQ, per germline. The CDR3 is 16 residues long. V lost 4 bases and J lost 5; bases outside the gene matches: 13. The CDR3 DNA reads TGCGCCAGCAGCCGGGGACAGGCTATTAATCGGGAGACCCAGTACTTC. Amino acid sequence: CASSRGQAINRETQYF.